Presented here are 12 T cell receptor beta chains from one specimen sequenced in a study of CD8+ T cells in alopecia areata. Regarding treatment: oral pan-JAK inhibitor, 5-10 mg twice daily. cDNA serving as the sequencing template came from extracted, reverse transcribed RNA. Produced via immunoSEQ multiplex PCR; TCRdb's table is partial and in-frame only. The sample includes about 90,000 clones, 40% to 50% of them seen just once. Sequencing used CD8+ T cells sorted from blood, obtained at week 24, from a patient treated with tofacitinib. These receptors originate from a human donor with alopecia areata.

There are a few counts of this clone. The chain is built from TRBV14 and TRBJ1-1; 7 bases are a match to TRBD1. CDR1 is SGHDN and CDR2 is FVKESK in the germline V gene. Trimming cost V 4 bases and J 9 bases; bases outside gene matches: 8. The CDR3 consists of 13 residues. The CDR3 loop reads CASSLTRTGQAFF. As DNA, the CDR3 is TGTGCCAGCAGCCTTACCCGGACAGGTCAAGCTTTCTTT.

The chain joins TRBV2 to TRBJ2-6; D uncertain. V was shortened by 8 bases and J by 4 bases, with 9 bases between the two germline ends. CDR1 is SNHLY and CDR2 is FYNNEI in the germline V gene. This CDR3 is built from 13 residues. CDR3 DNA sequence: TGTGCCAGCTTTGGGTCAGGGGCCAACGTCCTGACTTTC. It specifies CASFGSGANVLTF.

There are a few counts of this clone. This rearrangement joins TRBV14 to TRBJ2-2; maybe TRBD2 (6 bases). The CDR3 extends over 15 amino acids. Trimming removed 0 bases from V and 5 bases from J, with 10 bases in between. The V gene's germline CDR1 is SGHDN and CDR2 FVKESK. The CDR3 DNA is TGTGCCAGCAGCCAAGATCTGCGGGGAACCGGGGAGCTGTTTTTT. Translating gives CASSQDLRGTGELFF.

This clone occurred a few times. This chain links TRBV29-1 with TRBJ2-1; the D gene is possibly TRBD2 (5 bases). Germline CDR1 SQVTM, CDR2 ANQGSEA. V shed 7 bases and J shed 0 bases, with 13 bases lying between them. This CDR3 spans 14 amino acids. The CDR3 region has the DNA TGCAGCGCCCTGGGTGGGAGCTCCTACAATGAGCAGTTCTTC. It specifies CSALGGSSYNEQFF.

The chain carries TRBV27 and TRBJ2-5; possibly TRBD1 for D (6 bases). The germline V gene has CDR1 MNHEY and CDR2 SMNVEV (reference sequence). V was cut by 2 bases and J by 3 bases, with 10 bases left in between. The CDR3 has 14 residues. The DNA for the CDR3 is TGTGCCAGCAGTTTACAGGGGTGGGAAGAGACCCAGTACTTC. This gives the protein CASSLQGWEETQYF.

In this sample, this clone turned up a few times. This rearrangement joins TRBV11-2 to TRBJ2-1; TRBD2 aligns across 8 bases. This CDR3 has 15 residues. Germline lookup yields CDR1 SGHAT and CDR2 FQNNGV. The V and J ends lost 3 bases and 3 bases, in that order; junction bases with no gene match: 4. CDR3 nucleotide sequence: TGTGCCAGCAGCTTGCCGGGACTAGGCTACAATGAGCAGTTCTTC. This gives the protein CASSLPGLGYNEQFF.

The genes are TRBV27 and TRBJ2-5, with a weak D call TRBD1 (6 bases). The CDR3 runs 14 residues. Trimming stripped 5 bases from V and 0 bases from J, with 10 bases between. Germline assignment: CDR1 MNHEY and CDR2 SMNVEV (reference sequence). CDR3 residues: CASSRRGNQETQYF. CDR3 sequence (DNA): TGTGCCAGCAGTCGAAGGGGGAACCAAGAGACCCAGTACTTC.

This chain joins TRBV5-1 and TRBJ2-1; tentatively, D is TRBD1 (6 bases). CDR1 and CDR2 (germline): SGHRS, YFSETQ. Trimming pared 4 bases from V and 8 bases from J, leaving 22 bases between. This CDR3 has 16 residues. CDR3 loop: CASSPLDSPRGYEQFF. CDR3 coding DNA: TGCGCCAGCAGCCCTCTGGACAGCCCCCGAGGCTATGAGCAGTTCTTC.

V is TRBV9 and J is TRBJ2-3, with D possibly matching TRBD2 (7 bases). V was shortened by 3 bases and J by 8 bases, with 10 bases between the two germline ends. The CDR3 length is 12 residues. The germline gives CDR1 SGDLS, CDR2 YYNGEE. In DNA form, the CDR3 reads TGTGCCAGCAGCGATAGGGGGGGTACGCAGTATTTT. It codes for CASSDRGGTQYF.

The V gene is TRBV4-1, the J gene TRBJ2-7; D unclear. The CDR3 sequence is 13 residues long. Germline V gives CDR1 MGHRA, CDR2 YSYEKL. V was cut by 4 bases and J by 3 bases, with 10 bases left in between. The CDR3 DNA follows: TGCGCCAGCAGCCCCCGGACGGTCTACGAGCAGTACTTC. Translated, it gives CASSPRTVYEQYF.

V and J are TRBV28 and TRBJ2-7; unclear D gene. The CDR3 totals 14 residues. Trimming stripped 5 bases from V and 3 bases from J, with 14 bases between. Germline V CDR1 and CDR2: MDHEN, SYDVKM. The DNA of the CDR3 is TGTGCCAGCAGTCCCAAACGGACGGTCTACGAGCAGTACTTC. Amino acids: CASSPKRTVYEQYF.

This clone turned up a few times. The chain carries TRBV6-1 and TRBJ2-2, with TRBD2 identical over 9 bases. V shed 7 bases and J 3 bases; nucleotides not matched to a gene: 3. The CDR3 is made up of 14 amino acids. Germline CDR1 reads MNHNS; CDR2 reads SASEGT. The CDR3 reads CASTRGRDTGELFF. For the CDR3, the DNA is TGTGCCAGCACTCGCGGGAGGGACACCGGGGAGCTGTTTTTT.